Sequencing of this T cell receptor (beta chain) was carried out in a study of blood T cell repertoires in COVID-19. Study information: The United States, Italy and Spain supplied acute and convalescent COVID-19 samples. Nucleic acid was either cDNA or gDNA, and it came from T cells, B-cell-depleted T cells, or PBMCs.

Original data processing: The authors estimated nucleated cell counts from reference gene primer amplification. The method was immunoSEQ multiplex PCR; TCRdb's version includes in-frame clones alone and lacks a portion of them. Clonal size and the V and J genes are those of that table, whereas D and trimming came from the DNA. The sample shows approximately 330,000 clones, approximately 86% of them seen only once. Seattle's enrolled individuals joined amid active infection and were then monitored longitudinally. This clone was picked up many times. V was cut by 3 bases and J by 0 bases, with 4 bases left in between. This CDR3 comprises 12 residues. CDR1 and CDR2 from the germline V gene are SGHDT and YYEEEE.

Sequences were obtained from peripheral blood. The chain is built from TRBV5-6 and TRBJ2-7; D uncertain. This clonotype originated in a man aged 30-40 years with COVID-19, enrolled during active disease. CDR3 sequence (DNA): TGTGCCAGCAGCTCCTACTCCTACGAGCAGTACTTC. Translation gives CASSSYSYEQYF.